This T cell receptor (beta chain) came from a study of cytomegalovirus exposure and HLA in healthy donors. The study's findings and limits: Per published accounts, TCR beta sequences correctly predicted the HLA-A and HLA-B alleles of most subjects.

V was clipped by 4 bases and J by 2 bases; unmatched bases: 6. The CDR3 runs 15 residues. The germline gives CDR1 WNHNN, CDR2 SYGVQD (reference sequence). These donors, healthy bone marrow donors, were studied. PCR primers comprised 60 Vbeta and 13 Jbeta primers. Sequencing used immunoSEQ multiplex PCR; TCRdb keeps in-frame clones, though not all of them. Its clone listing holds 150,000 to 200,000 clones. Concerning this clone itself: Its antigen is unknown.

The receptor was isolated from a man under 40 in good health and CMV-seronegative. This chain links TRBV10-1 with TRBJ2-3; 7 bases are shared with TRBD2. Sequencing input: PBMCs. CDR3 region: CASSGGSGSTDTQYF. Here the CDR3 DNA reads TGCGCCAGCAGTGGCGGTAGCGGGTCCACAGATACGCAGTATTTT.